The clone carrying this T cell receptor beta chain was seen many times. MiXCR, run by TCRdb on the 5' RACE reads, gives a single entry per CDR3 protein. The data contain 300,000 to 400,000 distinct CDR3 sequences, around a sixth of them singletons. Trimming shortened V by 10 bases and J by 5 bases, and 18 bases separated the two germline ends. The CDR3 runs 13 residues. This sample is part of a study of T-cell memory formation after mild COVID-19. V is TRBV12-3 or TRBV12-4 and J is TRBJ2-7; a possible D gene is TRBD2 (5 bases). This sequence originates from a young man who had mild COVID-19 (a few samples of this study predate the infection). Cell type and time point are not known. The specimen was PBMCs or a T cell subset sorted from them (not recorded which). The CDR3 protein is CAISRTSKNEQYF. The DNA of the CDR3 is TGTGCCATCTCAAGGACTTCGAAAAACGAGCAGTACTTC.